The rows below give T cell receptor beta chains drawn from one sample of a study of cytomegalovirus exposure and HLA in healthy donors. Assay: immunoSEQ multiplex PCR; the TCRdb copy retains only in-frame clones and omits some. The table shows over 100,000 clones, with around 8.5% occurring only once. The sequenced material came from PBMCs. These receptors were obtained from a man aged 40-49 years in good health and CMV-seronegative. CDR3s include the opening cysteine and the closing phenylalanine or tryptophan. Fields, in order: CDR3 DNA, CDR3 protein, CDR3 length, J gene, D gene, clone size, V gene. D genes are given only for firm matches. Clone size is not always given. Where it is, it says once, few, many or a class for expanded clones.

TGTGCCAGCAGTTTATTTAGGACAGGGGGTAACGAGCAGTACTTC CASSLFRTGGNEQYF 15 TRBJ2-7 TRBD1 NA TRBV27
TGTGCCAGCAGCTTAGCGCAGGGGGGCCCAGATACGCAGTATTTT CASSLAQGGPDTQYF 15 TRBJ2-3 NA few TRBV7-2
TGTGCCAGCAGTTTAATAGCTGGTTCTGAAGCTTTCTTT CASSLIAGSEAFF 13 TRBJ1-1 NA few TRBV27
TGTGCCACCAGCAGAGAAAGGGGCGATGAGCAGTTCTTC CATSRERGDEQFF 13 TRBJ2-1 NA few TRBV15
TGTGCCAGCAGTGATAGGGGGGGCCCTTCAACTAATGAAAAACTGTTTTTT CASSDRGGPSTNEKLFF 17 TRBJ1-4 NA many TRBV25-1
TGTGCCAGCAGCTTAGATGACACCTATTCAGCTGGAAACACCATATATTTT CASSLDDTYSAGNTIYF 17 TRBJ1-3 NA few TRBV7-9
TGTGCCAGCAGCCAGGGAGGAGAAAGGGAGGAAAAACTGTTTTTT CASSQGGEREEKLFF 15 TRBJ1-4 NA few TRBV4-2
TGCGCCAGCAGCAATCCGGGGGGGAATGGTGGAAACACCATATATTTT CASSNPGGNGGNTIYF 16 TRBJ1-3 NA NA TRBV4-1
TGTGCCAGCAGTGAGACTAGCCTCTACAATGAGCAGTTCTTC CASSETSLYNEQFF 14 TRBJ2-1 TRBD2 few TRBV6-1
TGTGCCAGCAGTTACGGGAGGGGGAAGGCTTTCTTT CASSYGRGKAFF 12 TRBJ1-1 NA few TRBV6-5
TGTGCCAGCTCACCACTCCGGACAGGGCGCTACGAGCAGTACTTC CASSPLRTGRYEQYF 15 TRBJ2-7 TRBD1 few TRBV18
TGTGCCAGCAGCCCCCGGGACAGGGGGGCCCCCTCTGGAAACACCATATATTTT CASSPRDRGAPSGNTIYF 18 TRBJ1-3 TRBD1 few TRBV9
TGTGCCAGCAGCTTAGAAGGTCGGGGGGGCACAGATACGCAGTATTTT CASSLEGRGGTDTQYF 16 TRBJ2-3 TRBD2 few TRBV7-2
TGCGCCAGCAGCCTATGGACAGAAGACAATGAGCAGTTCTTC CASSLWTEDNEQFF 14 TRBJ2-1 NA few TRBV4-1
TGCGCCAGCAGGGGACAGGGGGAATCTGGAAACACCATATATTTT CASRGQGESGNTIYF 15 TRBJ1-3 TRBD1 NA TRBV10-2
TGCGCCAGCAGCTTGGGTAGACTAGCGGGGGCCCTGGGGTACAATGAGCAGTTCTTC CASSLGRLAGALGYNEQFF 19 TRBJ2-1 TRBD2 few TRBV5-1
TGTGCCAGCAGCGAGACAGGGTTCACTGAAGCTTTCTTT CASSETGFTEAFF 13 TRBJ1-1 TRBD1 NA TRBV6-1
TGCGCCAGCAGCTTGGGTAGCTGGACAGGGCCTTTGTACGAGCAGTACTTC CASSLGSWTGPLYEQYF 17 TRBJ2-7 TRBD1 NA TRBV5-1
TGTGCCAGCAGCCGCAGGGGATCTGAGCAGTTCTTC CASSRRGSEQFF 12 TRBJ2-1 NA few TRBV27
TGTGCCAGCAGCCTTCTTGCGGGGGAGGAGACCCAGTACTTC CASSLLAGEETQYF 14 TRBJ2-5 TRBD2 few TRBV14
TGTGCCAGCACAGGAACAGGGGGCAACTATGGCTACACCTTC CASTGTGGNYGYTF 14 TRBJ1-2 TRBD1 NA TRBV6-1
TGCGCCAGCAGTGGTCGGGACAGGGGTGAGGAGCAGTACTTC CASSGRDRGEEQYF 14 TRBJ2-7 TRBD1 NA TRBV5-1
TGCGCCAGCAGAGAGGGACTAGATTTCGGGGAGCTGTTTTTT CASREGLDFGELFF 14 TRBJ2-2 TRBD2 NA TRBV5-1
TGTGCCAGCAGCTCCATAGAGGTCCGGGGTAACTATGGCTACACCTTC CASSSIEVRGNYGYTF 16 TRBJ1-2 NA NA TRBV7-9
TGTGCCAGCTCACCACCGGGACAGGGTGGGACTAGGTACGAGCAGTACTTC CASSPPGQGGTRYEQYF 17 TRBJ2-7 NA few TRBV18
TGTGCCTCCCAGGATTCCTATAATTCACCCCTCCACTTT CASQDSYNSPLHF 13 TRBJ1-6 NA few TRBV30
TGCAGTGCTTTCAGATACACTGAAGCTTTCTTT CSAFRYTEAFF 11 TRBJ1-1 NA few TRBV20-1
TGTGCCAGCAGTGCCCCGACAGAAGGAAACACCATATATTTT CASSAPTEGNTIYF 14 TRBJ1-3 NA NA TRBV6-1
TGTGCCTGGTCGGGACACGGCACAGATACGCAGTATTTT CAWSGHGTDTQYF 13 TRBJ2-3 NA few TRBV30
TGTGCCAGCAGCTTAGCTCCGGGACAGGGGGACACTGAAGCTTTCTTT CASSLAPGQGDTEAFF 16 TRBJ1-1 TRBD1 NA TRBV11-2
TGTGCCAGCAGCGAGGGGGATAGTCAGCCCCAGCATTTT CASSEGDSQPQHF 13 TRBJ1-5 NA few TRBV9
TGTGCCAGCAGTATGGGACAGGGGGCCTACGAGCAGTACTTC CASSMGQGAYEQYF 14 TRBJ2-7 TRBD1 NA TRBV11-2
TGTGCCAGCAGTTACTCGATCGCTAGCATCGATACGCAGTATTTT CASSYSIASIDTQYF 15 TRBJ2-3 NA NA TRBV6-5
TGTGCCAGCAGCACTTCCCACAGCACAGATACGCAGTATTTT CASSTSHSTDTQYF 14 TRBJ2-3 NA few TRBV6-5
TGTGCCAGCAACGGGGACAGGGTAAATGGCTACACCTTC CASNGDRVNGYTF 13 TRBJ1-2 TRBD1 NA TRBV2
TGTGCCAGCAGCTTGGCTGCGGGGACAGGGGGGAATGAGCAGTTCTTC CASSLAAGTGGNEQFF 16 TRBJ2-1 TRBD1 few TRBV5-4
TGTGCCAGCAGCCAAGCGGGACTCCCCTACGAGCAGTACTTC CASSQAGLPYEQYF 14 TRBJ2-7 NA few TRBV4-2
TGTGCCATCAGTCACGGACAGTTCGACTCCTATAATTCACCCCTCCACTTT CAISHGQFDSYNSPLHF 17 TRBJ1-6 NA few TRBV10-3
TGCAGCGTTGAAGGGACAGGGGAAGGGGTCAGGGTAGAAGGCTACACCTTC CSVEGTGEGVRVEGYTF 17 TRBJ1-2 TRBD1 NA TRBV29-1
TGTGCCAGCAGCTTGATCCGAGAGACCCAGTACTTC CASSLIRETQYF 12 TRBJ2-5 NA NA TRBV5-6